The 15 T cell receptor beta chains in this list originate from one sample, sequenced in a study of blood T cells in healthy people across ages. Combining a sample-barcoded 5' primer with a J-beta primer mix, a second PCR ran for roughly 7 to 12 cycles. TCRdb called the 5' RACE reads again in MiXCR, with one record for every CDR3 protein. The sample yields approximately 730,000 distinct CDR3 sequences, roughly 53% seen once. The material sequenced was blood. These receptors all stem from a man aged 80 or over in good health.

The V call is TRBV18, the J call TRBJ2-1; a possible D gene is TRBD2 (6 bases). CDR1 is KGHSH, CDR2 LQKENI, per germline. CDR3 size: 15 residues. V dropped 4 bases and J dropped 1 base, with 11 bases sitting between them. In DNA, the CDR3 is TGTGCCAGCTCACGGCCTAGCGAATCCTACAATGAGCAGTTCTTC. Translation: CASSRPSESYNEQFF.

CDR3 in amino acids: CASSLAEVGSPLHF. The CDR3 coding sequence is TGTGCCAGCAGTTTAGCAGAGGTTGGTTCACCCCTCCACTTT. The rearrangement joins TRBV12-3 or TRBV12-4 to TRBJ1-6, with D unclear. CDR3 length equals 14 residues. V was pared by 0 bases and J by 9 bases, with 9 bases between.

This clonotype came up a few times. The rearrangement uses TRBV29-1 and TRBJ2-5; tentative D call: TRBD1 (6 bases). Trimming stripped 0 bases from V and 5 bases from J, with 10 bases between. From germline, CDR1 is SQVTM and CDR2 ANQGSEA. CDR3 size: 13 residues. The CDR3 DNA sequence: TGCAGCGTTGAAGAGGGGACATTGGAGACCCAGTACTTC. Translating gives CSVEEGTLETQYF.

V usage is TRBV7-9 and J usage is TRBJ2-7, with a weak D call TRBD2 (5 bases). TRBJ2-5 explains the end of the DNA better; the J call may be wrong. The CDR3 covers 14 residues. Germline V gene sequence: CDR1 SEHNR, CDR2 FQNEAQ (reference sequence). The CDR3 sequence is CASSLPGIVETQYF. In DNA form, the CDR3 reads TGTGCCAGCAGCTTACCGGGGATCGTGGAGACCCAGTACTTC.

V and J are TRBV10-3 and TRBJ2-1; D remains unclear. In germline, CDR1 is ENHRY, CDR2 SYGVKD. The V end lost 6 bases, the J end lost 6 bases, and 21 bases lay between the germline ends. CDR3 length: 16 residues. CDR3 sequence (DNA): TGTGCCATCAGCGACCGCGGACCAACGGTGGGCAATGAGCAGTTCTTC. This gives the protein CAISDRGPTVGNEQFF.

The V call is TRBV29-1, the J call TRBJ1-1; D is undetermined. The CDR3 totals 14 residues. V lost 4 bases, J lost 2 bases, and 14 bases lay in between. The germline CDR1 and CDR2 sequences are SQVTM and ANQGSEA. CDR3 residues: CSVVKGSLNTEAFF. CDR3 sequence (DNA): TGCAGCGTTGTGAAGGGCAGCCTAAACACTGAAGCTTTCTTT. Full variable domain (missing parts from reference TRBV29-1 and TRBJ1-1): SAVISQKPSRDICQRGTSLTIQCQVDSQVTMMFWYRQQPGQSLTLIATANQGSEATYESGFVIDKFPISRPNLTFSTLTVSNMSPEDSSIYLCSVVKGSLNTEAFFGQGTRLTVV.

This clonotype has a handful of counts. The chain has TRBV11-3 and TRBJ2-7, with 7 positions matching TRBD1. CDR3 length equals 15 residues. Trimming removed 5 bases from V and 3 bases from J; junction bases left unmatched: 10. Per germline, CDR1 SGHNT and CDR2 YENEEA. The DNA of the CDR3 is TGTGCCAGCAGCCAAACCGGGACAGCGATCTACGAGCAGTACTTC. Protein product: CASSQTGTAIYEQYF.

This clonotype was seen many times. The V call is TRBV20-1, the J call TRBJ1-5; D might be TRBD1 (5 bases). Germline CDR1 DFQATT, CDR2 SNEGSKA (reference sequence). The V and J ends lost 5 bases and 7 bases respectively, with 15 bases between them. This CDR3 comprises 13 residues. DNA of the CDR3: TGCAGTGCTCAGGCAAGGGGTGAGCAGCCCCAGCATTTT. Encoded protein: CSAQARGEQPQHF.

The chain joins TRBV20-1 to TRBJ1-2; D not certain. Trimming removed 0 bases from V and 0 bases from J, with 8 bases in between. Germline-derived CDR1 and CDR2 are DFQATT and SNEGSKA (reference sequence). The length of the CDR3 is 14 residues. The CDR3 region is CSARDVSTNYGYTF. CDR3 bases: TGCAGTGCTAGAGATGTCAGTACTAACTATGGCTACACCTTC.

This chain joins TRBV3-1 and TRBJ2-7, with 13 bases identical to TRBD2. This CDR3 has 18 residues. The V and J ends lost 0 bases and 4 bases, in that order; junction bases with no gene match: 9. Germline CDR1 is LGHDT and CDR2 is YNNKEL (reference sequence). The CDR3 DNA reads as TGTGCCAGCAGCCAAGACCTACCGGGACTAGCGGGAAATTACGAGCAGTACTTC. It codes for CASSQDLPGLAGNYEQYF.

The sample holds a few counts of this clonotype. This sequence joins TRBV18 and TRBJ2-1; D is ambiguous. CDR3 length equals 16 residues. Trimming shortened V by 4 bases and J by 8 bases, and 21 bases separated the two germline ends. Per the germline V gene, CDR1 is KGHSH and CDR2 is LQKENI. For the CDR3, the DNA is TGTGCCAGCTCACAAACTTCGGTAACTGGAAGTGATGAGCAGTTCTTC. Amino acid sequence: CASSQTSVTGSDEQFF.

This clonotype has just a few counts. V usage is TRBV20-1 and J usage is TRBJ2-2; D is unclear. CDR3 length equals 12 residues. V dropped 1 base and J dropped 4 bases, with 4 bases sitting between them. Germline assignment: CDR1 DFQATT and CDR2 SNEGSKA (reference sequence). In DNA form, the CDR3 reads TGCAGTGCTAGAGTGGGCACCGGGGAGCTGTTTTTT. Translated, it gives CSARVGTGELFF.

This clonotype was recorded once. The chain uses TRBV21-1 and TRBJ2-5; TRBD2 is taken as the D call from the table, unchecked against the DNA. TRBV21-1 is assigned pseudogene status. The CDR3 spans 15 residues. The CDR3 loop is CASTPGGRDYNEQYF. The CDR3 DNA is TGTGCCAGCACCCCTGGCGGGAGGGATTACAATGAGCAGTACTTC.

J is TRBJ1-5 and V is TRBV5-1; TRBD1 matches 10 bases. The CDR3 sequence is 17 residues long. V trimming: 0 bases; J trimming: 5 bases; junction bases outside the gene matches: 8. Germline V gene lookup returns CDR1 SGHRS and CDR2 YFSETQ. The CDR3 region is CASSLGTGTGADQPQHF. CDR3 nucleotides: TGCGCCAGCAGCTTGGGAACCGGGACAGGGGCAGATCAGCCCCAGCATTTT.

This clonotype was observed a few times. V and J are TRBV29-1 and TRBJ1-2, with D unclear. Germline loops: CDR1 SQVTM, CDR2 ANQGSEA. This CDR3 region has 14 residues. The germline V and J ends were trimmed by 4 bases and 4 bases, with 16 bases remaining between them. In nucleotides, the CDR3 is TGCAGCGTTGTAGACGGCCCAGCTTTCTATGGCTACACCTTC. Residues: CSVVDGPAFYGYTF.